Presented here are 5 T cell receptor beta chains from one specimen sequenced in a study of cytomegalovirus exposure and HLA in healthy donors. The repertoire was sequenced with immunoSEQ multiplex PCR; TCRdb's copy has only in-frame clones and lacks some. This sample carries 120,000 or so clones, about nine tenths of them seen once, and the ten largest clones take approximately 1.5%. The sequenced sample consisted of PBMCs. The source is a man aged 30-40 years in good health and CMV-seronegative.

V usage is TRBV11-2 and J usage is TRBJ2-1; D is uncertain. CDR3 length equals 14 residues. V dropped 4 bases and J dropped 5 bases, with 12 bases sitting between them. In germline, CDR1 is SGHAT, CDR2 FQNNGV. The CDR3 loop reads CASSSPRSDNEQFF. The CDR3 coding sequence is TGTGCCAGCAGCTCTCCCCGTTCGGACAATGAGCAGTTCTTC.

This clone was recorded a few times. The chain uses TRBV5-1 and TRBJ2-7; D gene ambiguous. CDR3 length: 13 residues. V was trimmed by 0 bases and J by 6 bases, leaving 10 bases between them. Germline values: CDR1 SGHRS, CDR2 YFSETQ. CDR3 region: CASSLEARREQYF. CDR3 nucleotide sequence: TGCGCCAGCAGCTTGGAAGCGCGGCGCGAGCAGTACTTC.

V and J are TRBV7-2 and TRBJ1-5, with D tentatively TRBD1 (5 bases). The CDR3 covers 13 residues. Trimming pared 1 base from V and 7 bases from J, leaving 8 bases between. Germline CDR1 and CDR2: SGHTA and FQGNSA. CDR3 in amino acids: CASSLVGGQPQHF. For the CDR3, the DNA is TGTGCCAGCAGCTTAGTCGGGGGGCAGCCCCAGCATTTT.

V is TRBV30 and J is TRBJ1-4; 8 bases map to TRBD1. Germline trimming cut 0 bases from V and 7 bases from J; bases unmatched to any gene: 4. The CDR3 is 14 amino acids. Germline lookup yields CDR1 GTSNPN and CDR2 SVGIG (reference sequence). As DNA, the CDR3 is TGTGCCTGGAGTGTCGGGACAGGTGGTGAAAAACTGTTTTTT. This gives the protein CAWSVGTGGEKLFF. The whole variable domain, filled in from reference TRBV30 and TRBJ1-4, reads SQTIHQWPATLVQPVGSPLSLECTVEGTSNPNLYWYRQAAGRGLQLLFYSVGIGQISSEVPQNLSASRPQDRQFILSSKKLLLSDSGFYLCAWSVGTGGEKLFFGSGTQLSVL.

V and J are TRBV7-2 and TRBJ2-1; 10 nucleotides agree with TRBD2. The V gene's germline CDR1 is SGHTA and CDR2 FQGNSA. The CDR3 runs 17 residues. The V gene end was trimmed by 1 base and the J gene end by 8 bases; junction bases not matched to a gene: 11. The CDR3 nucleotides read TGTGCCAGCAGCTTAGTGTTAGCTAGCGGGAGATTGGATGAGCAGTTCTTC. The encoded protein is CASSLVLASGRLDEQFF.